The 2 T cell receptor beta chains below all came from one sample that was sequenced in a study of cytomegalovirus exposure and HLA in healthy donors. PCR used 60 Vbeta primers and 13 Jbeta primers. The data were produced by immunoSEQ multiplex PCR, yet TCRdb's version contains in-frame clones alone and is incomplete. This sample has 90,000 to 150,000 clones, with roughly 87% found just once. The sample consisted of PBMCs. Receptors originate from a woman between 18 and 30 years old in good health and CMV-seronegative.

The J gene is TRBJ1-2, the V gene TRBV6-5, with 8 bases matching TRBD1. Germline CDR1 is MNHEY and CDR2 is SVGAGI. Germline trimming cut 0 bases from V and 0 bases from J; bases unmatched to any gene: 3. The CDR3 has 16 amino acids. The CDR3 reads CASSYSSTGANYGYTF. CDR3 coding DNA: TGTGCCAGCAGTTACTCTTCGACAGGGGCTAACTATGGCTACACCTTC.

The chain couples TRBV10-2 to TRBJ2-3, with 8 bases lining up with TRBD1. Germline values: CDR1 WSHSY, CDR2 SAAADI. J lost 1 base, V lost 6 bases, and 6 bases had no gene match. This CDR3 is 15 amino acids long. In DNA form, the CDR3 reads TGCGCCAGCAGAAGACAGGGGTGGGGCACAGATACGCAGTATTTT. Its translation: CASRRQGWGTDTQYF.